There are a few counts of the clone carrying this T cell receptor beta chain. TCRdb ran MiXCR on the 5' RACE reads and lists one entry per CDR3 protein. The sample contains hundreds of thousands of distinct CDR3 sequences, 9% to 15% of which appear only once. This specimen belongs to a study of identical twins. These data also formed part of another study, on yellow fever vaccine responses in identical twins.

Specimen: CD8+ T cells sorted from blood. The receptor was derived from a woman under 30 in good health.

As DNA, the CDR3 is TGTGCCAGCGGACAGGGTGTGAATACGCAGTATTTT. This sequence encodes CASGQGVNTQYF. The rearrangement links TRBV6-1 to TRBJ2-3; 8 bases are a match to TRBD1. The CDR3 spans 12 residues. Germline loops: CDR1 MNHNS, CDR2 SASEGT. Trimming at V came to 8 bases and at J to 7 bases, leaving 5 bases not matched to a gene.